This T cell receptor beta chain was identified during a study of T cell responses to AZD1222 COVID-19 vaccine. General study results and limits: Researchers took repertoire samples only after the peak T cell response had come.

Turning to this clone: Its antigen is not identified.

Sequenced by immunoSEQ multiplex PCR; TCRdb stores in-frame clones only, minus some. The sample has roughly 77,000 clones; 92% are singletons. The V gene's germline CDR1 is LGHNA and CDR2 YSLEER. V was cut by 5 bases and J by 2 bases, with 15 bases left in between. CDR3 length: 15 residues. Sequenced here: peripheral blood, sampled 28 days after the second AZD1222 dose. V is TRBV4-3 and J is TRBJ1-1; D may be TRBD1 (5 bases). This receptor was identified in an adult who received the AZD1222 COVID-19 vaccine. The CDR3 nucleotides read TGCGCCAGCAGCGAATTATTCAGGGAAAACACTGAAGCTTTCTTT. It is translated as CASSELFRENTEAFF.